One and the same sample provided the 27 T cell receptor beta chains below, sequenced in a study of blood T cell repertoires in COVID-19. Produced via immunoSEQ multiplex PCR; TCRdb's table is partial and in-frame only. Of approximately 190,000 clones detected, 80% to 90% appear once; the ten largest clones hold 2% to 2.5%. Sample: peripheral blood. The receptors derive from a man between 65 and 79 years old with active or convalescent COVID-19.

The chain is built from TRBV5-4 and TRBJ2-5, with TRBD2 identical over 8 bases. CDR3 length equals 14 residues. V shed 2 bases, J shed 4 bases, and the junction held 4 bases outside the gene matches. Looked up from germline, CDR1 is SGHNT and CDR2 is YYREEE (reference sequence). The CDR3 loop is CASSFGGAGETQYF. The CDR3 DNA is TGTGCCAGCAGCTTCGGGGGGGCCGGAGAGACCCAGTACTTC.

The chain has TRBV10-2 and TRBJ2-7; D is perhaps TRBD1 (5 bases). Between the trimmed V and J ends, which lost 7 bases and 7 bases, there was a span of 20 bases. Germline CDR1 reads WSHSY; CDR2 reads SAAADI. This CDR3 contains 14 residues. CDR3 loop: CASTPGQGPWEQYF. CDR3 nucleotide sequence: TGCGCCAGCACCCCAGGGCAGGGTCCCTGGGAGCAGTACTTC.

The gene calls are TRBV7-2 and TRBJ1-2; no reliable D call. Germline loops: CDR1 SGHTA, CDR2 FQGNSA. Trimming shortened V by 1 base and J by 8 bases, and 11 bases separated the two germline ends. This CDR3 has 13 amino acids. DNA for the CDR3: TGTGCCAGCAGCTTAGTTTCCGGGAGCGGCTACACCTTC. Its protein product is CASSLVSGSGYTF.

The chain is built from TRBV7-2 and TRBJ2-7; D remains unclear. The CDR3 is 12 amino acids. The germline CDR1 and CDR2 sequences are SGHTA and FQGNSA. V was clipped by 5 bases and J by 4 bases, with 9 bases between them. The CDR3 loop reads CASSLYEYEQYF. CDR3 in DNA: TGTGCCAGCAGCCTTTACGAGTACGAGCAGTACTTC.

The chain is built from TRBV27 and TRBJ1-6; D possibly corresponds to TRBD1 (5 bases). Germline CDR1 and CDR2: MNHEY and SMNVEV (reference sequence). The CDR3 is made up of 15 amino acids. The V end was cut by 2 bases, the J end by 7 bases, with 12 bases between. The CDR3 DNA reads as TGTGCCAGCAGTTTAGCCACGGGGGTCAATTCACCCCTCCACTTT. Translated, it gives CASSLATGVNSPLHF.

The chain combines TRBV2 with TRBJ2-7; 8 nucleotides line up with TRBD1. This CDR3 is 17 amino acids long. Looked up from germline, CDR1 is SNHLY and CDR2 is FYNNEI. The trim removed 1 base at V and 6 bases at J, leaving 14 bases unmatched. DNA for the CDR3: TGTGCCAGCAGTGAAGATATCGGGCAGGGGGCGAGGTCCGAGCAGTACTTC. It encodes CASSEDIGQGARSEQYF.

This chain links TRBV7-2 with TRBJ2-3; D is possibly TRBD1 (7 bases). Germline lookup yields CDR1 SGHTA and CDR2 FQGNSA. The CDR3 is 14 amino acids. Trimming pared 5 bases from V and 3 bases from J, leaving 12 bases between. CDR3 residues: CASSVRGVTDTQYF. DNA of the CDR3: TGTGCCAGCAGCGTCAGGGGGGTGACAGATACGCAGTATTTT.

The V and J genes are TRBV10-2 and TRBJ2-7; D unresolved. The germline V gene has CDR1 WSHSY and CDR2 SAAADI. CDR3 length equals 12 residues. The V gene lost 3 bases and the J gene lost 2 bases, with 5 bases spanning the gap. This CDR3 is CASSDTAYEQYF. CDR3 DNA: TGCGCCAGCAGTGACACAGCCTACGAGCAGTACTTC.

On this clone itself: In the same sample, other DNA sequences code for this CDR3. The chain has TRBV3-1 (or the pseudogene TRBV3-2) and TRBJ2-3, with 7 bases that match TRBD1. V lost 1 base to trimming and J lost 0 bases; unmatched junction nucleotides: 1. CDR1 is LGHDT, CDR2 YNNKEL, per germline (reference sequence). CDR3 length: 15 residues. The DNA of the CDR3 is TGTGCCAGCAGCCAAGTCAGGGGGAGCACAGATACGCAGTATTTT. It is translated as CASSQVRGSTDTQYF.

This clone came up once. This chain links TRBV11-3 with TRBJ2-2; possible D gene TRBD1, 5 bases. Germline V gene data show CDR1 as SGHNT and CDR2 as YENEEA. V lost 5 bases and J lost 6, with 10 bases in between. CDR3 length equals 13 residues. The CDR3 loop is CASSKQGPGELFF. In DNA form, the CDR3 reads TGTGCCAGCAGCAAGCAGGGTCCCGGGGAGCTGTTTTTT.

The CDR3 reads CASSSTGTVLYEQYF. CDR3 coding DNA: TGTGCCAGCAGTTCCACCGGGACAGTCCTCTACGAGCAGTACTTC. V usage is TRBV28 and J usage is TRBJ2-7; TRBD1 agrees at 7 bases. Unmatched junction bases numbered 9, after V lost 4 bases and J lost 3 bases. Germline V gives CDR1 MDHEN, CDR2 SYDVKM. This CDR3 has 15 residues.

The V and J genes are TRBV11-2 and TRBJ2-7, with 7 bases that match TRBD1. Trimming removed 3 bases from V and 6 bases from J; junction bases left unmatched: 5. The CDR3 sequence is 13 residues long. Germline V gene lookup returns CDR1 SGHAT and CDR2 FQNNGV. CDR3 in DNA: TGTGCCAGCAGCTTCGACAGGGCTGGCGAGCAGTACTTC. Its protein product is CASSFDRAGEQYF.

This clone was seen only a few times. This chain uses TRBV4-1 with TRBJ1-5; the D is unclear. From germline, CDR1 is MGHRA and CDR2 YSYEKL. The length of the CDR3 is 15 residues. V was cut by 0 bases and J by 5 bases, with 11 bases left in between. CDR3 region: CASSQEVTADQPQHF. CDR3 DNA: TGCGCCAGCAGCCAAGAAGTTACAGCCGATCAGCCCCAGCATTTT.

The chain recombines TRBV28 with TRBJ1-2, with D perhaps matching TRBD1 (6 bases). Deletions cut 6 bases from V and 4 bases from J, with 15 bases between. CDR3 size: 14 residues. Germline CDR1 and CDR2: MDHEN and SYDVKM. DNA of the CDR3: TGTGCCAGCAGCCCCGGACAGACCGGCTATGGCTACACCTTC. The encoded protein is CASSPGQTGYGYTF.

In its sample, this clone was seen once. This rearrangement joins TRBV19 to TRBJ2-1, with D perhaps matching TRBD2 (6 bases). Deletions cut 4 bases from V and 0 bases from J, with 7 bases between. Germline CDR1 LNHDA, CDR2 SQIVND (reference sequence). This CDR3 has 14 residues. CDR3 bases: TGTGCCAGTAGTACTAGCGCCTCCTACAATGAGCAGTTCTTC. Its translation is CASSTSASYNEQFF.

The chain uses TRBV7-9 and TRBJ2-2, with D possibly TRBD2 on 6 matching bases. The V end was cut by 5 bases, the J end by 3 bases, with 13 bases between. The CDR3 is made up of 15 amino acids. The V gene's germline CDR1 is SEHNR and CDR2 FQNEAQ (reference sequence). In DNA, the CDR3 is TGTGCCAGCAGCCAACCGGGACTGTACACCGGGGAGCTGTTTTTT. This translates into CASSQPGLYTGELFF. The variable domain in full, completed from reference TRBV7-9 and TRBJ2-2, reads DTGVSQNPRHKITKRGQNVTFRCDPISEHNRLYWYRQTLGQGPEFLTYFQNEAQLEKSRLLSDRFSAERPKGSFSTLEIQRTEQGDSAMYLCASSQPGLYTGELFFGEGSRLTVL.

J is TRBJ1-1 and V is TRBV30; 7 nucleotides align to TRBD1. Germline values: CDR1 GTSNPN, CDR2 SVGIG (reference sequence). Trimming at V came to 8 bases and at J to 1 base, leaving 7 bases not matched to a gene. The CDR3 extends over 13 amino acids. CDR3 coding DNA: TGTGCCGGATCGACAGGGAGGAACACTGAAGCTTTCTTT. Residues: CAGSTGRNTEAFF. The entire variable domain, with the rest obtained from reference TRBV30 and TRBJ1-1, is as follows: SQTIHQWPATLVQPVGSPLSLECTVEGTSNPNLYWYRQAAGRGLQLLFYSVGIGQISSEVPQNLSASRPQDRQFILSSKKLLLSDSGFYLCAGSTGRNTEAFFGQGTRLTVV.

This chain links TRBV10-3 with TRBJ1-2; D gene unclear. The CDR3 contains 15 residues. The germline gives CDR1 ENHRY, CDR2 SYGVKD. With 6 bases removed from V and 6 bases from J, the gap between germline ends came to 20 bases. CDR3 loop: CAIRAQDSVGHGYTF. CDR3 nucleotides: TGTGCCATCAGGGCGCAGGATTCCGTTGGTCATGGCTACACCTTC.

This clone was found once. The V call is TRBV5-1, the J call TRBJ2-5; tentatively, D is TRBD2 (5 bases). Germline V gene data show CDR1 as SGHRS and CDR2 as YFSETQ. Trimming removed 2 bases at V and 1 base at J, with 9 bases between. This CDR3 is 14 amino acids long. The CDR3 spells CASSLEGSQETQYF. In DNA form, the CDR3 reads TGCGCCAGCAGCTTAGAGGGCAGCCAAGAGACCCAGTACTTC.

The genes are TRBV28 and TRBJ1-3, with D possibly being TRBD1 (5 bases). This CDR3 is built from 15 residues. V lost 8 bases and J lost 0, with 14 bases in between. Germline-derived CDR1 and CDR2 are MDHEN and SYDVKM. The CDR3 DNA reads as TGTGCCAGCGTGTCAGGGAAAGGCTCTGGAAACACCATATATTTT. It translates to CASVSGKGSGNTIYF.

The chain links TRBV14 to TRBJ1-6, with 7 bases lining up with TRBD1. There are 20 residues in the CDR3. CDR1 SGHDN and CDR2 FVKESK come from the germline V gene. Losses at the gene ends were 0 bases for V and 8 bases for J; bases not matched to a gene: 19. As DNA, the CDR3 is TGTGCCAGCAGCCAAGATCCACCGAATACAGGGGATGACGCGGATTCACCCCTCCACTTT. As protein: CASSQDPPNTGDDADSPLHF.

The rearrangement joins TRBV5-6 to TRBJ1-2; TRBD1 might be the D (6 bases). The V gene's germline CDR1 is SGHDT and CDR2 YYEEEE. CDR3 size: 14 residues. V lost 2 bases to trimming and J lost 4 bases, with 12 bases between them. CDR3 bases: TGTGCCAGCAGCTTCTGGGGGCGCGGCTATGGCTACACCTTC. It translates to CASSFWGRGYGYTF.

The chain couples TRBV18 to TRBJ2-6; the D gene is possibly TRBD1 (5 bases). Trimming took off 3 bases at V and 0 bases at J, with 9 bases between the two ends. This CDR3 has 16 residues. Germline CDR1 KGHSH, CDR2 LQKENI. DNA for the CDR3: TGTGCCAGCTCACCCCAGGGTATCTCTGGGGCCAACGTCCTGACTTTC. Its translation: CASSPQGISGANVLTF.

V is TRBV2 and J is TRBJ2-3, with TRBD2 matching over 14 bases. V shed 2 bases and J 1 base; nucleotides not matched to a gene: 11. The germline V gene has CDR1 SNHLY and CDR2 FYNNEI. The CDR3 totals 20 residues. The DNA for the CDR3 is TGTGCCAGCAGTGAATTTATAGGACTAGCGGGGGGTACTCGCACAGATACGCAGTATTTT. Its translation: CASSEFIGLAGGTRTDTQYF.

J is TRBJ2-7 and V is TRBV28; 9 nucleotides match TRBD2. J was trimmed by 4 bases and V by 8 bases; bases with no gene match: 12. CDR3 length: 15 residues. Germline CDR1 is MDHEN and CDR2 is SYDVKM. In DNA, the CDR3 is TGTGCCAGCGGAAACCAAGCGGGGGGCCGTTACGAGCAGTACTTC. It translates to CASGNQAGGRYEQYF.

This clone has just one count. V is TRBV5-4 and J is TRBJ2-3; 10 nucleotides align to TRBD2. V shed 0 bases and J 9 bases; nucleotides not matched to a gene: 10. Looked up from germline, CDR1 is SGHNT and CDR2 is YYREEE (reference sequence). This CDR3 has 16 residues. CDR3 amino acids: CASSLELAGALSTQYF. As DNA, the CDR3 is TGTGCCAGCAGCTTGGAGCTAGCGGGGGCCCTCTCGACGCAGTATTTT. Looking up the rest from reference TRBV5-4 and TRBJ2-3 gives the full variable domain: ETGVTQSPTHLIKTRGQQVTLRCSSQSGHNTVSWYQQALGQGPQFIFQYYREEENGRGNFPPRFSGLQFPNYSSELNVNALELDDSALYLCASSLELAGALSTQYFGPGTRLTVL.

The chain couples TRBV29-1 to TRBJ2-3; D might be TRBD1 (6 bases). This CDR3 comprises 14 residues. Trimming shortened V by 3 bases and J by 4 bases, and 14 bases separated the two germline ends. CDR1 is SQVTM and CDR2 is ANQGSEA in the germline V gene. The CDR3 spells CSVDLGALADTQYF. The CDR3 region has the DNA TGCAGCGTTGATCTGGGGGCCCTCGCAGATACGCAGTATTTT.